The 27 T cell receptor beta chains listed next were all sequenced from one sample in a study of blood T cell repertoires in COVID-19. Method: immunoSEQ multiplex PCR; TCRdb's copy keeps in-frame clones and lacks some. The sample yields some 220,000 clones, around four fifths seen once. Sequenced input: peripheral blood. The receptors here all came from a woman aged 55 to 70 with active or convalescent COVID-19.

The chain uses TRBV7-9 and TRBJ2-1; 9 bases are shared with TRBD2. Germline CDR1 reads SEHNR; CDR2 reads FQNEAQ (reference sequence). Trimming at V came to 5 bases and at J to 6 bases, leaving 8 bases not matched to a gene. The CDR3 extends over 15 amino acids. The CDR3 coding sequence is TGTGCCAGCAGCACCTTAGCGGGAGCCCGCAATGAGCAGTTCTTC. Its translation: CASSTLAGARNEQFF.

The chain has TRBV5-6 and TRBJ2-1; D remains ambiguous. V was trimmed by 4 bases and J by 2 bases, leaving 13 bases between them. Per the germline V gene, CDR1 is SGHDT and CDR2 is YYEEEE. The CDR3 extends over 15 amino acids. CDR3 region: CASSPERQTYNEQFF. CDR3 DNA sequence: TGTGCCAGCAGCCCGGAGCGTCAGACCTACAATGAGCAGTTCTTC.

CDR3 in DNA: TGTGCCAGTAGTGTACTGCGGGGTCCCGGTGGAACTGAAGCTTTCTTT. It translates to CASSVLRGPGGTEAFF. The chain links TRBV19 to TRBJ1-1, with unresolved D. V lost 5 bases, J lost 5 bases, and 21 bases lay in between. Germline values: CDR1 LNHDA, CDR2 SQIVND (reference sequence). The CDR3 sequence is 16 residues long.

The chain combines TRBV2 with TRBJ2-5; TRBD2 agrees at 12 bases. CDR1 is SNHLY and CDR2 is FYNNEI in the germline V gene. V trimming: 6 bases; J trimming: 2 bases; junction bases outside the gene matches: 7. The CDR3 consists of 16 residues. The CDR3 is CASSLRLAGAQETQYF. The CDR3 coding sequence is TGTGCCAGCAGCCTCAGACTAGCGGGGGCACAAGAGACCCAGTACTTC.

Only a few counts were recorded for this clone. The chain couples TRBV5-3 to TRBJ1-2; D remains unclear. TRBV5-3 is an ORF; its function is uncertain. V was trimmed by 9 bases and J by 5 bases, leaving 17 bases between them. The CDR3 spans 13 residues. CDR3 protein: CANPGGLGYGYTF. The CDR3 DNA reads TGTGCCAACCCCGGCGGGCTTGGTTATGGCTACACCTTC.

V gene TRBV11-2 combines with J gene TRBJ2-6; D might be TRBD1 (6 bases). V lost 6 bases and J 4 bases, leaving 16 bases between the germline ends. Germline CDR1 and CDR2: SGHAT and FQNNGV. The CDR3 spans 16 residues. The CDR3 reads CASRTHRARGANVLTF. CDR3 nucleotide sequence: TGTGCCAGCAGAACACACAGGGCTAGAGGGGCCAACGTCCTGACTTTC.

V and J are TRBV11-3 and TRBJ2-5; 7 bases align to TRBD1. CDR1 is SGHNT, CDR2 YENEEA, per germline. CDR3 length: 14 amino acids. V was clipped by 5 bases and J by 0 bases; unmatched bases: 3. CDR3 amino acids: CASSQGGHQETQYF. The CDR3 coding sequence is TGTGCCAGCAGCCAAGGGGGCCACCAAGAGACCCAGTACTTC.

The genes are TRBV4-1 and TRBJ2-3; D is perhaps TRBD2 (6 bases). Deletions cut 0 bases from V and 0 bases from J, with 13 bases between. There are 17 residues in the CDR3. CDR1 and CDR2 from the germline V gene are MGHRA and YSYEKL. CDR3 sequence (DNA): TGCGCCAGCAGCCAAGAGGCCCCGGGGACTAGCACAGATACGCAGTATTTT. Amino acids: CASSQEAPGTSTDTQYF.

This clone has more than one count but fewer than ten. The rearrangement uses TRBV7-8 and TRBJ1-2; D is possibly TRBD1 (6 bases). V lost 4 bases and J lost 6, with 12 bases in between. The V gene's germline CDR1 is SGHVS and CDR2 FQNEAQ. The CDR3 has 13 amino acids. The CDR3 loop is CASSSQGLHGYTF. The CDR3 DNA follows: TGTGCCAGCAGCTCCCAGGGGCTACATGGCTACACCTTC.

J is TRBJ2-1 and V is TRBV6-5; unclear D gene. The V end lost 2 bases, the J end lost 6 bases, and 17 bases lay between the germline ends. CDR3 length: 16 residues. Looked up from germline, CDR1 is MNHEY and CDR2 is SVGAGI. The CDR3 DNA follows: TGTGCCAGCAGTTACCAGAGGAGAGGCCCTCTCAATGAGCAGTTCTTC. This sequence encodes CASSYQRRGPLNEQFF.

This chain uses TRBV7-8 with TRBJ1-1, with a tentative D call TRBD1 (5 bases). Trimming left V 1 base short and J 4 bases short, with 13 bases between. In germline, CDR1 is SGHVS, CDR2 FQNEAQ. The CDR3 loop spans 15 amino acids. The CDR3 spells CASSLEMGLGTEAFF. Written as DNA, the CDR3 is TGTGCCAGCAGCTTAGAAATGGGGCTCGGCACTGAAGCTTTCTTT.

The chain employs TRBV7-9 and TRBJ1-6; 11 nucleotides align to TRBD1. The CDR3 covers 17 residues. Germline-derived CDR1 and CDR2 are SEHNR and FQNEAQ (reference sequence). The trim removed 5 bases at V and 6 bases at J, leaving 9 bases unmatched. The CDR3 DNA follows: TGTGCCAGCAGCCCCATCGGGACAGGGGGGAGTAATTCACCCCTCCACTTT. As protein: CASSPIGTGGSNSPLHF.

The V call is TRBV6-4, the J call TRBJ2-2; 9 bases align to TRBD1. Germline assignment: CDR1 MRHNA and CDR2 SNTAGT. V trimming: 3 bases; J trimming: 0 bases; junction bases outside the gene matches: 2. CDR3 size: 16 residues. In DNA, the CDR3 is TGTGCCAGCAGTGAGCGGACAGGGGCGAACACCGGGGAGCTGTTTTTT. Translated: CASSERTGANTGELFF.

Here the CDR3 DNA reads TGCGCCAGCAGCTTGGGGGCGGGGAAGAACAATGAGCAGTTCTTC. Its translation is CASSLGAGKNNEQFF. The V call is TRBV5-1, the J call TRBJ2-1, with D possibly matching TRBD2 (6 bases). CDR3 length: 15 amino acids. CDR1 is SGHRS, CDR2 YFSETQ, per germline. The germline V and J ends were trimmed by 0 bases and 5 bases, with 12 bases remaining between them.

The chain is built from TRBV28 and TRBJ2-3; TRBD2 matches 7 bases. Germline CDR1 MDHEN, CDR2 SYDVKM. V lost 4 bases, J lost 0 bases, and 7 bases stayed unmatched. This CDR3 comprises 16 residues. CDR3 bases: TGTGCCAGCAGTTCCCCCACTAGCGCGAGCACAGATACGCAGTATTTT. Its protein product is CASSSPTSASTDTQYF.

The V and J genes are TRBV5-1 and TRBJ1-1; 8 bases are a match to TRBD1. The CDR3 length is 14 residues. Germline V gene data show CDR1 as SGHRS and CDR2 as YFSETQ. V shed 7 bases, J shed 5 bases, and the junction held 10 bases outside the gene matches. The CDR3, as DNA: TGCGCCAGCGCGGGGGGGACAGGACTGACTGAAGCTTTCTTT. Translating gives CASAGGTGLTEAFF. Variable domain in full (rest from reference TRBV5-1 and TRBJ1-1): KAGVTQTPRYLIKTRGQQVTLSCSPISGHRSVSWYQQTPGQGLQFLFEYFSETQRNKGNFPGRFSGRQFSNSRSEMNVSTLELGDSALYLCASAGGTGLTEAFFGQGTRLTVV.

This chain joins TRBV28 and TRBJ2-7; 7 bases line up with TRBD1. The CDR3 spans 14 residues. Germline CDR1 is MDHEN and CDR2 is SYDVKM. V trimming: 5 bases; J trimming: 2 bases; junction bases outside the gene matches: 6. CDR3 nucleotides: TGTGCCAGCAGTACTGGGACAGCCCCCTACGAGCAGTACGTC. Amino acids: CASSTGTAPYEQYV.

This chain joins TRBV19 and TRBJ1-1; no clear D gene. Germline CDR1 is LNHDA and CDR2 is SQIVND (reference sequence). The CDR3 spans 14 residues. V lost 3 bases and J lost 1, with 9 bases in between. CDR3 residues: CASSMTRGNTEAFF. For the CDR3, the DNA is TGTGCCAGTAGTATGACTCGGGGGAACACTGAAGCTTTCTTT.

The V and J genes are TRBV30 and TRBJ2-7; D remains unclear. The germline gives CDR1 GTSNPN, CDR2 SVGIG (reference sequence). Trimming removed 0 bases from V and 3 bases from J, with 3 bases in between. This CDR3 spans 11 amino acids. CDR3 DNA: TGTGCCTGGAGTGTTAACTACGAGCAGTACTTC. Protein: CAWSVNYEQYF.

The chain has TRBV29-1 and TRBJ2-2, with 13 nucleotides matching TRBD2. With 4 bases clipped from V and 8 bases from J, the junction kept 4 bases outside the gene matches. The CDR3 covers 14 residues. Germline lookup yields CDR1 SQVTM and CDR2 ANQGSEA. CDR3 nucleotide sequence: TGCAGCGTTGTCGGACTAGCGGGAGAAGGGGAGCTGTTTTTT. Translating it yields CSVVGLAGEGELFF.

The rearrangement joins TRBV7-8 to TRBJ2-7, with 10 positions matching TRBD2. Trimming removed 6 bases from V and 1 base from J; junction bases left unmatched: 3. The germline CDR1 and CDR2 sequences are SGHVS and FQNEAQ. There are 14 residues in the CDR3. The CDR3 sequence: CASRNSGGSYEQYF. DNA for the CDR3: TGTGCCAGCAGGAATAGCGGGGGGTCCTACGAGCAGTACTTC. Together with reference TRBV7-8 and TRBJ2-7, the CDR3 gives the full variable domain: GAGVSQSPRYKVAKRGQDVALRCDPISGHVSLFWYQQALGQGPEFLTYFQNEAQLDKSGLPSDRFFAERPEGSVSTLKIQRTQQEDSAVYLCASRNSGGSYEQYFGPGTRLTVT.

The chain recombines TRBV15 with TRBJ2-7; TRBD1 is a possible D gene (5 bases). Per germline, CDR1 LNHNV and CDR2 YYDKDF (reference sequence). The CDR3 totals 14 residues. V was clipped by 2 bases and J by 2 bases, with 10 bases between them. CDR3: CATSRQGSAYEQYF. In DNA, the CDR3 is TGTGCCACCAGCAGACAGGGTTCTGCCTACGAGCAGTACTTC.

The chain has TRBV5-6 and TRBJ1-2, with no clear D. The CDR3 sequence is 14 residues long. Per the germline V gene, CDR1 is SGHDT and CDR2 is YYEEEE. The V and J ends lost 0 bases and 4 bases respectively, with 10 bases between them. CDR3 sequence reads: CASSLALFGYGYTF. The CDR3 region has the DNA TGTGCCAGCAGCTTGGCGTTGTTCGGCTATGGCTACACCTTC.

This clone has just one count. The V call is TRBV10-1, the J call TRBJ2-1; weak D call: TRBD2 (6 bases). The V gene lost 3 bases and the J gene lost 6 bases, with 15 bases spanning the gap. CDR1 and CDR2 (germline): WNHNN, SYGVQD (reference sequence). The CDR3 is 15 residues long. The CDR3 protein is CASSDPGGYGNEQFF. The CDR3 DNA sequence: TGCGCCAGCAGTGACCCCGGGGGATACGGCAATGAGCAGTTCTTC.

The genes are TRBV18 and TRBJ2-2, with D hard to call. Germline CDR1 is KGHSH and CDR2 is LQKENI. CDR3 size: 15 residues. V gave up 4 bases and J gave up 2 bases, with 11 bases separating them. CDR3 protein: CASSLQTGNTGELFF. The CDR3, as DNA: TGTGCCAGCTCACTTCAGACTGGAAACACCGGGGAGCTGTTTTTT.

The genes are TRBV4-2 and TRBJ2-7, with unresolved D. The CDR3 totals 13 residues. The V end lost 0 bases, the J end lost 6 bases, and 9 bases lay between the germline ends. Germline CDR1 is LGHNA and CDR2 is YNFKEQ. In nucleotides, the CDR3 is TGTGCCAGCAGCCAAGATTTTAGAGGCGAGCAGTACTTC. Translated, it gives CASSQDFRGEQYF.

The rearrangement joins TRBV5-4 to TRBJ2-3; D is perhaps TRBD1 (6 bases). The CDR3 is 13 residues long. CDR1 and CDR2 from the germline V gene are SGHNT and YYREEE (reference sequence). V dropped 3 bases and J dropped 6 bases, with 11 bases sitting between them. This CDR3 is CASSSRQEDTQYF. CDR3 coding DNA: TGTGCCAGCAGCTCCAGACAGGAGGATACGCAGTATTTT.